This T cell receptor beta chain was obtained from a study of blood T cells in healthy people across ages. Overall study findings and caveats: Significant beta diversity loss was already apparent by age around 36, declining roughly linearly.

Total RNA extraction produced at least 6 micrograms (per sample) for the study. Sample-barcoded 5' priming and a J-beta primer mix drove a second PCR of about 7 to 12 cycles. Each TCR beta cDNA got a 12-nucleotide random molecular identifier. TCRdb passed the 5' RACE reads through MiXCR, listing each CDR3 protein once. The sample has approximately 810,000 distinct CDR3 sequences, roughly 35% seen once. This CDR3 has 15 residues. V lost 3 bases, J lost 1 base, and 2 bases stayed unmatched. The germline V gene has CDR1 LGHDT and CDR2 YNNKEL (reference sequence). This clonotype was detected many times. As yet, its antigen is unknown.

Sequenced: blood. The receptor was derived from a man aged 18 to 29 in good health. The rearrangement uses TRBV3-1 and TRBJ1-1; 10 bases agree with TRBD1. CDR3 sequence (DNA): TGTGCCAGCAGCCACCGGGACAGGGGGAACACTGAAGCTTTCTTT. The encoded protein is CASSHRDRGNTEAFF. Using reference TRBV3-1 and TRBJ1-1 for the parts outside the CDR3, the full variable domain is DTAVSQTPKYLVTQMGNDKSIKCEQNLGHDTMYWYKQDSKKFLKIMFSYNNKELIINETVPNRFSPKSPDKAHLNLHINSLELGDSAVYFCASSHRDRGNTEAFFGQGTRLTVV.